This TCR beta chain derives from a study of T-cell reconstitution after alpha-beta-depleted transplantation in children. This clonotype came up many times. TCRbeta library construction was performed incorporating unique molecular identifiers. TCRdb re-called the PCR reads through MiXCR, storing one row per CDR3 protein. The table shows 65,000 to 85,000 distinct CDR3 sequences, with 11% occurring only once. V gave up 2 bases and J gave up 2 bases; unmatched junction bases: 5. Germline V lookup: CDR1 SGHRS, CDR2 YFSETQ. The CDR3 length is 16 residues. This sample comprised PBMCs, obtained before TCRalphabeta/CD19-depleted stem cell transplant. The sequence derives from a boy aged 10-17 years with acute myeloid leukemia, due to receive a stem cell transplant. The V call is TRBV5-1, the J call TRBJ2-1, with 9 bases aligning to TRBD2. As DNA, the CDR3 is TGCGCCAGCAGCTTTAGCGGGAGAGGCGCCTACAATGAGCAGTTCTTC. This translates into CASSFSGRGAYNEQFF.